This T cell receptor beta chain was recovered during a study of Ad26.COV2.S vaccination and SARS-CoV-2 variants. Stated treatment: about 20 received Ad26.COV2.S at low or high dose, single or two shots; several received placebo; per-sample allocation not given. Vaccine and placebo recipients were sampled on day 63 after the first injection. The CDR3 spans 14 residues. The trim removed 4 bases at V and 5 bases at J, leaving 2 bases unmatched. Germline V gives CDR1 LGHDT, CDR2 YNNKEL (reference sequence). This table comes from immunoSEQ multiplex PCR, and its TCRdb copy is limited to in-frame clones, with some not included. Of about 680,000 clones in the sample, roughly 90% are singletons; the top ten hold over 1.3%.

The sequence derives from a person aged 18-60 years who received the Ad26.COV2.S COVID-19 vaccine or a placebo. The material sequenced was peripheral blood, taken in a trial of Ad26.COV2.S vaccine versus placebo. This chain joins TRBV3-1 (or the pseudogene TRBV3-2) and TRBJ1-5, with 10 bases matching TRBD1. The CDR3 DNA reads TGTGCCAGCAGCCCCGACAGGGGGCATCAGCCCCAGCATTTT. Its protein is CASSPDRGHQPQHF.